This T cell receptor beta chain was retrieved from a study of cytomegalovirus exposure and HLA in healthy donors. Comment on this clone: Its antigen is still unknown.

PCR primers comprised 60 Vbeta and 13 Jbeta primers. The method was immunoSEQ multiplex PCR; TCRdb's version includes in-frame clones alone and lacks a portion of them. In all, the sample yields 45,000 to 70,000 clones. Whole-study findings and limits: Likely technical artifact: a cluster of highly shared sequence variants.

The specimen was PBMCs. This sequence originates from a woman aged 45-59 years in good health and CMV-seropositive.

In DNA form, the CDR3 reads TGTGCCATCAGTCGGACAGCTCAAGAGACCCAGTACTTC. Encoded protein: CAISRTAQETQYF. V gene TRBV10-3 combines with J gene TRBJ2-5; perhaps TRBD1 as D (6 bases). Germline CDR1 reads ENHRY; CDR2 reads SYGVKD. Trimming removed 5 bases from V and 2 bases from J, with 9 bases in between. The CDR3 runs to 13 residues.